This T cell receptor beta chain emerged from a study of T cell changes during pregnancy in multiple sclerosis. The CDR3 has 15 amino acids. V was pared by 5 bases and J by 3 bases, with 10 bases of the junction left unmatched. Germline CDR1 SSHAT, CDR2 FNYEAQ (reference sequence). The table came from immunoSEQ multiplex PCR; TCRdb's copy has only in-frame clones and leaves some out. The sample has tens of thousands of clones, 80% to 95% seen once. The chain combines TRBV7-7 with TRBJ2-7; 7 bases are a match to TRBD1. The sample was CD4+ T cells from peripheral blood mononuclear cells, taken in the third trimester of pregnancy. The clonotype comes from a female donor with multiple sclerosis, enrolled in a pregnancy study. The CDR3 reads CASSQAPGQIYEQYF. The CDR3 DNA sequence: TGTGCCAGCAGCCAAGCCCCGGGACAGATCTACGAGCAGTACTTC.